The clone carrying this T cell receptor (beta chain) was seen more than once but under ten times. The sample comes from a study of blood T cells in healthy people across ages. A second PCR of roughly 7 to 11 cycles used a sample-barcoded 5' primer and a J-beta primer mix. TCRdb used MiXCR to reprocess the 5' RACE reads, holding one entry per CDR3 protein. The sample lists approximately 290,000 distinct CDR3 sequences, 25% to 30% occurring once. Germline V gene data show CDR1 as MDHEN and CDR2 as SYDVKM. Trimming removed 5 bases from V and 0 bases from J, with 12 bases in between. There are 15 residues in the CDR3.

V gene TRBV28 combines with J gene TRBJ2-3; the D gene could be TRBD1 or TRBD2 (5 bases each). The receptor comes from a woman in her sixties or seventies in good health. Sequences were obtained from blood. The CDR3 DNA reads TGTGCCAGCAGTCCATGGGGGTCTAGCACAGATACGCAGTATTTT. As protein: CASSPWGSSTDTQYF.